This T cell receptor beta chain comes out of a study of CD8+ T cells in alopecia areata. Overall study context: It was oral tofacitinib, at 5 to 10 mg twice daily, that treated patients received. By percentage of affected scalp area, the severity of treated patients was scored.

It was cDNA, reverse transcribed from extracted RNA, that served as the sequencing template. Produced via immunoSEQ multiplex PCR; TCRdb's table is partial and in-frame only. The table has about 160,000 clones, 55% to 75% seen once; the top ten hold approximately 15%. The treatment was: oral pan-JAK inhibitor, 5-10 mg twice daily. The CDR3 consists of 16 residues. Germline trimming cut 2 bases from V and 2 bases from J; bases unmatched to any gene: 3. CDR1 and CDR2 from the germline V gene are LGHNA and YNFKEQ. V and J are TRBV4-2 and TRBJ2-3; 11 bases align to TRBD2. Sequencing was performed on CD4+ T cells sorted from blood, taken at week 24, from a patient treated with tofacitinib. The sequence was obtained from a human donor with alopecia areata. The CDR3 sequence: CASSQLTSGATDTQYF. In DNA, the CDR3 is TGTGCCAGCAGCCAATTGACTAGCGGGGCCACAGATACGCAGTATTTT.